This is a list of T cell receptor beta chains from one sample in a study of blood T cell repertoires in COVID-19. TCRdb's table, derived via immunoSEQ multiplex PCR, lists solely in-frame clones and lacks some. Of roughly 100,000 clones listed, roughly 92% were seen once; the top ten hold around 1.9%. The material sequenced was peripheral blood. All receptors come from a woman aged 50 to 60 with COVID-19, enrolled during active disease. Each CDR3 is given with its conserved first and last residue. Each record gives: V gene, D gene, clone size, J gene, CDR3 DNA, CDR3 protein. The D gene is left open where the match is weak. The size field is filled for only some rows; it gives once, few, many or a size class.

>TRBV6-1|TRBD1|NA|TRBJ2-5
TGTGCCAGCAGTGAAGGACAGGGGGCGAGAGAGACCCAGTACTTC
CASSEGQGARETQYF
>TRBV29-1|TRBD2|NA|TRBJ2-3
TGCAGCGTTCAGGGTCTTGCGGGGGTTAGCACAGATACGCAGTATTTT
CSVQGLAGVSTDTQYF
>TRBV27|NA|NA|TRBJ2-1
TGTGCCAGCAGCCAGGGACTTACACCCTACAATGAGCAGTTCTTC
CASSQGLTPYNEQFF
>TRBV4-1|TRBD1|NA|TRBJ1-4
TGCGCCAGCAGCCAGACCGGACAGGGACGAGGTAATGAAAAACTGTTTTTT
CASSQTGQGRGNEKLFF
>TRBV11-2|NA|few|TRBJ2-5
TGTGCCAGCACCTTGCGGACAAGGGCGCAAGAGACCCAGTACTTC
CASTLRTRAQETQYF
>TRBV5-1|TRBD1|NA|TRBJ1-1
TGCGCCATCTGCATCCGGGACAGCCAAATAACTTCTAACACTGAAGCTTTCTTT
CAICIRDSQITSNTEAFF
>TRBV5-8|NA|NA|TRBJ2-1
TGTGCCAGCAGCTTGGCAGATTGGGCAGCCTACAATGAGCAGTTCTTC
CASSLADWAAYNEQFF
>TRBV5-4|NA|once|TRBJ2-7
TGTGCCAGCAGCCTGACTCGCGCAAGAACCTACGAGCAGTACTTC
CASSLTRARTYEQYF
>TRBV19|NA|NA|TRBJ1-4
TGTGCCAGTAGGGGGATTCCAGGGAGGGATGGTGAAAAACTGTTTTTT
CASRGIPGRDGEKLFF
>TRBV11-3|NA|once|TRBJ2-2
TGTGCCAGCAGCCAAGCTGGGGAGCTGTTTTTT
CASSQAGELFF
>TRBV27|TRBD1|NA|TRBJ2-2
TGTGCCAGTTTGACAGGGGGCCCCGGGGAGCTGTTTTTT
CASLTGGPGELFF
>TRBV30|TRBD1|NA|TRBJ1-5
TGTGCCTGGAGCCGGACAGGCAGCAATCAGCCCCAGCATTTT
CAWSRTGSNQPQHF
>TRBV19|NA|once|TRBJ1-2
TGTGCCAGTAGTATCCCGGCCGAGGCGGGCTACACCTTC
CASSIPAEAGYTF